This TCR beta chain was documented in a study of OX40 agonist ivuxolimab in advanced cancers. Turning to the overall study: The costimulatory receptor OX40 (CD134) was targeted by ivuxolimab, a fully human IgG2 agonistic monoclonal antibody. Partial responses occurred in three dose-escalation patients: two with cutaneous melanoma and one with hepatocellular carcinoma. Of the approximately 50 dose-escalation patients, hepatocellular carcinoma was present in about 20, melanoma in approximately 15, renal cell carcinoma in 9 and head and neck cancer in 9. In the dose-escalation cohort, more than 75% of patients were male, and the mean age was approximately 60 years, with a range of about 20 to 79. The monotherapy dose-escalation portion (N = 52 patients) of the phase I ivuxolimab trial is reported in the paper. Patients were allowed to have had prior anti-PD-1, anti-PD-L1 or anti-CTLA-4 therapy, and approximately 41% of the dose-escalation patients had previously received checkpoint inhibitors. Intravenous ivuxolimab was administered to patients every 2 weeks at six dose levels: 0.01, 0.1, 0.3, 1.5, 3 and 10 mg/kg. The point of sequencing TCRbeta in the periphery was to test whether ivuxolimab changed TCR sequence diversity and drove clonal T-cell expansion.

Study-level results and caveats: After ivuxolimab, more expanded clones were found on average in CD8+ T cells than in CD4+ T cells. At doses from 0.1 to 3.0 mg/kg, clonal expansion was seen in both CD4+ and CD8+ blood T cells between baseline and week 6. In partial responders in the 0.1-3.0 mg/kg groups, normalized peripheral clonal expansion was found to be among the lowest, especially among CD8+ T cells. The antigen specificity of the peripheral T cells that underwent clonal expansion was not determined. Low levels of normalized T-cell clonal expansion were also seen in some patients who did not respond.

Of note for this clone: Its antigen is not yet known. No much larger clone is present one base from it, and per-base qualities are unavailable.

Patients with a history of autoimmune disease or receiving systemic immunosuppression were excluded from the trial. Peripheral blood for TCR sequencing was collected from all dose cohorts at baseline, on cycle 4 day 1, and on cycle 7 day 1. Samples came from an open-label, multicenter, first-in-human phase I dose-escalation trial of ivuxolimab. The trial enrolled adults with locally advanced or metastatic head and neck squamous cell, hepatocellular, melanoma or renal cell carcinoma. Before TCR sequencing, CD4+ T cells and CD8+ T cells were sorted from peripheral blood as separate populations. A distance of 15 bases separates the germline ends of V and J, which lose 6 bases and 10 bases respectively. From the cysteine through the phenylalanine, the CDR3 covers 12 amino acids. Of all the DNA, just the CDR3 is kept, 36 bases in frame from base 1. CDR1 SGHTA and CDR2 FQGNSA were looked up in the germline V gene.

Genomic DNA was isolated from the sorted cells so that the TCRbeta CDR3 region could be sequenced. The immunoSEQ Assay was used to sequence the TCRbeta CDR3 regions. Sourced from immuneACCESS, this table was stored by TCRdb with only in-frame sequences that have V and J called. A share of the clones is absent; for the studies checked, an unresolved V gene accounts for under half, and the remainder has no known explanation. The sample table contains about 160,000 clones; only one count was recorded for around 94% of them. The ten largest clones represent about 0.33% of the sample. The sample here was CD4+ or CD8+ T cells sorted from blood, taken in a trial of the OX40 agonist ivuxolimab. Recombination joined TRBV7-2 with TRBJ1-1; TRBD1 is possibly the D segment (5 matching bases). The receptor's source is an adult with an advanced solid tumor such as melanoma, head and neck, liver or kidney cancer. The nucleotide sequence reads as follows: TGTGCCAGCAGTACTCGACAGTTCGTAGCTTTCTTT. Its protein is CASSTRQFVAFF.